This TCR beta chain was recorded in a study of T cell responses to AZD1222 COVID-19 vaccine. Study-level points and caveats: Possibly, clonal diversity was underestimated; donors were largely white British and included more females. At study baseline, merely over 5 AZD1222 recipients were seropositive. Repertoires were obtained only post-peak T cell response. The study reported that nearly half of spike-specific TCRs target unmutated variant regions.

TCRdb's table, derived via immunoSEQ multiplex PCR, lists solely in-frame clones and lacks some. The sample carries about 100,000 clones, 86% recorded once. The CDR3 runs 15 residues. Trimming shortened V by 1 base and J by 0 bases, and 7 bases separated the two germline ends. The germline V gene encodes CDR1 SGHTA and CDR2 FQGNSA. Of note for this clone: Its antigen remains unidentified.

Sequencing was performed on peripheral blood, taken on day 0 of AZD1222 vaccination. The rearrangement links TRBV7-2 to TRBJ1-3; no definite D call. The clonotype originates from an adult in good health. CDR3 in DNA: TGTGCCAGCAGCTTAGGCGGCTACTCTGGAAACACCATATATTTT. Translated: CASSLGGYSGNTIYF. Full variable domain (rest looked up from reference TRBV7-2 and TRBJ1-3): GAGVSQSPSNKVTEKGKDVELRCDPISGHTALYWYRQSLGQGLEFLIYFQGNSAPDKSGLPSDRFSAERTGGSVSTLTIQRTQQEDSAVYLCASSLGGYSGNTIYFGEGSWLTVV.